This T cell receptor beta chain was captured by sequencing in a study of cytomegalovirus exposure and HLA in healthy donors. Across the study: Earlier, 200 million or so T cells were analyzed, and fewer than 120 million unique TCR beta sequences were found among them.

Amplification used 60 Vbeta primers and 13 Jbeta primers. Repertoires were generated with immunoSEQ multiplex PCR, while TCRdb's copy carries only in-frame clones and drops some. The listing contains about 140,000 clones. Study results and limitations: A later analysis found common viral pathogens apparently linked to several of the most significant clusters.

As to this clone: Its antigen is not known.

Germline lookup yields CDR1 LNHDA and CDR2 SQIVND (reference sequence). The CDR3 runs to 17 residues. After removal of 10 bases from V and 5 bases from J, the junction contained 17 bases not matched to a gene. The sequence was collected from a male donor in good health and CMV-seronegative. The genes are TRBV19 and TRBJ2-3; 11 nucleotides match TRBD1. Specimen: PBMCs. DNA for the CDR3: TGTGCCACCACCGGTAAAAGAGGACAGGGGGCCGGAGATACGCAGTATTTT. Amino acid sequence: CATTGKRGQGAGDTQYF.